These 29 T cell receptor beta chains were all obtained from the same sample, sequenced in a study of post-analysis software for immune sequencing data. TCR beta cDNA libraries had unique molecular identifiers. TCRdb used MiXCR to reprocess the PCR reads, holding one entry per CDR3 protein. In the table there are approximately 770,000 distinct CDR3 sequences, more than 45% of which are singletons. The antigens of these receptors remain unknown. Study results and limitations: TRBV5-6, TRBV5-1 and TRBV20-1 belonged to a set of a few TRBV segments that were more frequent in patients than controls.

The sample consisted of blood. Every receptor here comes from a girl aged 10 to 17 with multiple sclerosis.

The CDR3 loop reads CASSADRGPGGYTF. Here the CDR3 DNA reads TGTGCCAGCAGCGCTGACAGGGGGCCGGGTGGCTACACCTTC. The genes are TRBV9 and TRBJ1-2; 10 bases line up with TRBD1. The germline gives CDR1 SGDLS, CDR2 YYNGEE. The CDR3 sequence is 14 residues long. Trimming cost V 3 bases and J 7 bases; bases outside gene matches: 6.

This clonotype was counted only a few times. The rearrangement uses TRBV24-1 and TRBJ2-5; D may correspond to TRBD1 or TRBD2 (5 bases each). The CDR3 covers 14 residues. V was pared by 0 bases and J by 4 bases, with 8 bases between. Germline CDR1 KGHDR, CDR2 SFDVKD. The CDR3 DNA reads TGTGCCACCAGTGATTTGGGTGGGGGAGAGACCCAGTACTTC. This codes for CATSDLGGGETQYF.

V is TRBV2 and J is TRBJ1-2; the match to TRBD1 covers 8 bases. CDR3 length: 17 residues. CDR1 and CDR2 from the germline V gene are SNHLY and FYNNEI. Trimming cost V 2 bases and J 0 bases; bases outside gene matches: 8. The CDR3 spells CASSEKAGGSANYGYTF. CDR3 DNA sequence: TGTGCCAGCAGTGAAAAGGCAGGGGGCTCGGCTAACTATGGCTACACCTTC.

The chain has TRBV7-9 and TRBJ1-6, with D perhaps TRBD1 (5 bases). V lost 3 bases to trimming and J lost 7 bases, with 13 bases between them. The CDR3 contains 15 residues. The germline CDR1 and CDR2 sequences are SEHNR and FQNEAQ (reference sequence). The CDR3 reads CASSLSGAANSPLHF. The CDR3 coding sequence is TGTGCCAGCAGCTTGTCCGGGGCGGCGAATTCACCCCTCCACTTT.

This clonotype turned up a few times. The V and J genes are TRBV5-1 and TRBJ2-7, with D possibly matching TRBD1 (5 bases). The germline V gene has CDR1 SGHRS and CDR2 YFSETQ. The CDR3 has 13 amino acids. Trimming took 7 bases from V and 3 from J, leaving 14 bases between them. The CDR3 bases are TGCGCCAGCGGGGCCCGGAGTGGCTACGAGCAGTACTTC. Protein product: CASGARSGYEQYF.

V and J are TRBV18 and TRBJ2-7; TRBD2 aligns across 12 bases. Germline CDR1 and CDR2: KGHSH and LQKENI. This CDR3 spans 15 amino acids. V lost 1 base and J lost 7; bases outside the gene matches: 5. CDR3 residues: CASSPLSGLAGEQYF. In DNA form, the CDR3 reads TGTGCCAGCTCACCACTCTCGGGACTAGCGGGTGAGCAGTACTTC.

The chain recombines TRBV6-6 with TRBJ2-7, with a possible D match to TRBD2 (6 bases). The CDR3 length is 15 residues. Per germline, CDR1 MNHNY and CDR2 SVGAGI (reference sequence). Trimming cost V 2 bases and J 2 bases, with 13 bases left between them. CDR3 region: CASSYPWRETYEQYF. In nucleotides, the CDR3 is TGTGCCAGCAGTTACCCCTGGCGGGAAACCTACGAGCAGTACTTC.

The CDR3 DNA reads TGTGCCATCAGTGAGTCTGAGGAACTAGCTAACTATGGCTACACCTTC. Its protein product is CAISESEELANYGYTF. J is TRBJ1-2 and V is TRBV10-3; D is unclear. The germline gives CDR1 ENHRY, CDR2 SYGVKD. The V end was cut by 0 bases, the J end by 0 bases, with 11 bases between. The CDR3 extends over 16 amino acids.

The rearrangement links TRBV7-2 to TRBJ2-5; 10 nucleotides agree with TRBD2. The CDR3 runs to 17 residues. Germline V gene sequence: CDR1 SGHTA, CDR2 FQGNSA. V shed 2 bases and J 0 bases; nucleotides not matched to a gene: 6. CDR3 in amino acids: CASSLPAGGGDQETQYF. CDR3 DNA sequence: TGTGCCAGCAGCTTACCAGCGGGAGGGGGCGACCAAGAGACCCAGTACTTC.

The chain employs TRBV2 and TRBJ2-1; 14 positions match TRBD2. CDR1 is SNHLY, CDR2 FYNNEI, per germline. The CDR3 covers 17 residues. J gave up 3 bases and V 6 bases, and 7 bases lay outside the gene matches. The CDR3 reads CASRPGLAGAGYNEQFF. CDR3 sequence (DNA): TGTGCCAGCAGGCCGGGACTAGCGGGAGCGGGCTACAATGAGCAGTTCTTC.

Regarding this clonotype: A much larger clone is a single base away; this may be a read error. The genes are TRBV9 and TRBJ2-5; D might be TRBD1 (5 bases). Trimming removed 5 bases at V and 3 bases at J, with 8 bases between. Germline V gives CDR1 SGDLS, CDR2 YYNGEE. This CDR3 has 12 residues. The CDR3: CASSSTEETQYF. The DNA for the CDR3 is TGTGCCAGCAGTTCGACAGAAGAGACCCAGTACTTC.

This clonotype was counted a few times. This rearrangement joins TRBV15 to TRBJ1-5; D gene ambiguous. The CDR3 has 17 amino acids. V dropped 0 bases and J dropped 3 bases, with 15 bases sitting between them. Germline V gives CDR1 LNHNV, CDR2 YYDKDF (reference sequence). The CDR3 loop is CATSRDGPGLNNQPQHF. In nucleotides, the CDR3 is TGTGCCACCAGCAGAGATGGCCCCGGGCTTAACAATCAGCCCCAGCATTTT.

The V and J genes are TRBV9 and TRBJ2-4; D is perhaps TRBD1 or TRBD2 (5 bases each). The CDR3 consists of 15 residues. The germline V gene encodes CDR1 SGDLS and CDR2 YYNGEE. The V gene lost 0 bases and the J gene lost 1 base, with 8 bases spanning the gap. The CDR3 loop is CASSVAGTAKNIQYF. CDR3 bases: TGTGCCAGCAGCGTAGCTGGGACCGCCAAAAACATTCAGTACTTC.

The rearrangement links TRBV7-2 to TRBJ2-1; 9 nucleotides align to TRBD2. CDR1 is SGHTA, CDR2 FQGNSA, per germline. The CDR3 is 15 residues long. V shed 1 base, J shed 6 bases, and the junction held 4 bases outside the gene matches. CDR3 loop: CASSLVLGLANEQFF. The DNA for the CDR3 is TGTGCCAGCAGCTTAGTTTTGGGACTAGCCAATGAGCAGTTCTTC.

In this sample, this clonotype turned up a few times. This sequence joins TRBV4-1 and TRBJ2-7; 9 bases map to TRBD2. CDR1 MGHRA and CDR2 YSYEKL come from the germline V gene. V trimming: 0 bases; J trimming: 0 bases; junction bases outside the gene matches: 3. The CDR3 runs 16 residues. CDR3 in DNA: TGCGCCAGCAGCCAAGATCGCGGGAGGGCCTCCTACGAGCAGTACTTC. As protein: CASSQDRGRASYEQYF.

The V gene is TRBV28, the J gene TRBJ2-5, with TRBD2 identical over 7 bases. Germline values: CDR1 MDHEN, CDR2 SYDVKM. CDR3 length equals 15 residues. J was trimmed by 1 base and V by 4 bases; bases with no gene match: 6. The CDR3 loop reads CASSSFASGQETQYF. In DNA, the CDR3 is TGTGCCAGCAGTTCCTTCGCTAGCGGCCAAGAGACCCAGTACTTC.

This clonotype was seen only a few times. V usage is TRBV11-2 and J usage is TRBJ2-5; 14 bases match TRBD2. This CDR3 spans 14 amino acids. Germline trimming cut 5 bases from V and 11 bases from J; bases unmatched to any gene: 7. Germline assignment: CDR1 SGHAT and CDR2 FQNNGV. The CDR3 nucleotides read TGTGCCAGCAGCCCAGGGACTAGCGGGAGAACGCAGTACTTC. Its protein product is CASSPGTSGRTQYF.

The rearrangement uses TRBV6-5 and TRBJ2-1, with D possibly matching TRBD1 (5 bases). Deletions cut 3 bases from V and 5 bases from J, with 8 bases between. Germline lookup yields CDR1 MNHEY and CDR2 SVGAGI. The CDR3 covers 13 residues. The CDR3 bases are TGTGCCAGCAGTTATAGGGGTGACAATGAGCAGTTCTTC. This translates into CASSYRGDNEQFF.

J is TRBJ2-7 and V is TRBV28; a possible D gene is TRBD2 (6 bases). The CDR3 runs 14 residues. V was trimmed by 4 bases and J by 2 bases, leaving 12 bases between them. Germline loops: CDR1 MDHEN, CDR2 SYDVKM. CDR3 nucleotides: TGTGCCAGCAGTTCACGGGACTCTACCTACGAGCAGTACTTC. Protein: CASSSRDSTYEQYF.

This clonotype has only a few counts. V usage is TRBV29-1 and J usage is TRBJ1-4, with D possibly being TRBD1 (5 bases). Germline V gives CDR1 SQVTM, CDR2 ANQGSEA. There are 12 residues in the CDR3. Trimming took 4 bases from V and 5 from J, leaving 8 bases between them. This chain's CDR3 is CSVAGGNEKLFF. The DNA for the CDR3 is TGCAGCGTTGCGGGGGGAAATGAAAAACTGTTTTTT.

The V and J genes are TRBV20-1 and TRBJ2-5, with TRBD1 identical over 8 bases. With V trimmed by 6 bases and J by 3 bases, 6 bases remained unmatched. The V gene's germline CDR1 is DFQATT and CDR2 SNEGSKA (reference sequence). CDR3 length: 13 residues. CDR3 loop: CSARGQVKETQYF. The CDR3, as DNA: TGCAGTGCCAGGGGACAGGTGAAAGAGACCCAGTACTTC.

The chain couples TRBV6-5 to TRBJ2-1; D not certain. Trimming removed 7 bases at V and 9 bases at J, with 10 bases between. Germline CDR1 and CDR2: MNHEY and SVGAGI. The CDR3 consists of 11 residues. CDR3 sequence: CASKEGAEQFF. CDR3 sequence (DNA): TGTGCCAGCAAAGAAGGCGCTGAGCAGTTCTTC.

The chain combines TRBV29-1 with TRBJ2-7; 10 bases map to TRBD2. CDR1 SQVTM and CDR2 ANQGSEA come from the germline V gene. J gave up 1 base and V 6 bases, and 3 bases lay outside the gene matches. This CDR3 spans 13 amino acids. The CDR3, as DNA: TGCAGCGTATATAGCGGGAGGTCCTACGAGCAGTACTTC. The encoded protein is CSVYSGRSYEQYF.

This clonotype was counted only a few times. The chain carries TRBV5-6 and TRBJ2-7, with D perhaps matching TRBD1 (5 bases). The CDR3 is 16 residues long. V lost 4 bases, J lost 0 bases, and 17 bases lay in between. In germline, CDR1 is SGHDT, CDR2 YYEEEE. The CDR3 loop reads CASSPAQAAFSYEQYF. In DNA form, the CDR3 reads TGTGCCAGCAGCCCGGCACAGGCGGCGTTCTCCTACGAGCAGTACTTC.

This clonotype was observed a single time. The rearrangement joins TRBV10-2 to TRBJ2-7; D perhaps matches TRBD2 (5 bases). Germline lookup yields CDR1 WSHSY and CDR2 SAAADI. V shed 4 bases and J shed 7 bases, with 11 bases lying between them. CDR3 size: 12 residues. For the CDR3, the DNA is TGCGCCAGCAGTGGGCTAGCATCTGAGCAGTACTTC. Its protein product is CASSGLASEQYF.

This CDR3 reads CASSLAIREQFF. CDR3 in DNA: TGTGCCAGCAGTTTGGCGATAAGAGAGCAGTTCTTC. The chain links TRBV28 to TRBJ2-1; D is uncertain. The CDR3 covers 12 residues. With 3 bases removed from V and 10 bases from J, the gap between germline ends came to 10 bases. Per the germline V gene, CDR1 is MDHEN and CDR2 is SYDVKM.

V usage is TRBV29-1 and J usage is TRBJ2-1; 12 bases agree with TRBD2. The CDR3 length is 13 residues. CDR1 and CDR2 from the germline V gene are SQVTM and ANQGSEA. The J segment lost 7 bases and the V segment lost 7 bases, leaving 5 bases of the junction unmatched. The CDR3 here is CSAAGLAGNEQFF. CDR3 in DNA: TGCAGCGCCGCCGGACTAGCGGGAAATGAGCAGTTCTTC.

The chain carries TRBV12-3 or TRBV12-4 and TRBJ2-7, with TRBD1 as a possible D gene (5 bases). The CDR3 loop spans 14 amino acids. V lost 8 bases, J lost 0 bases, and 14 bases lay in between. CDR3 in amino acids: CASAFRTTSYEQYF. CDR3 DNA sequence: TGTGCCAGCGCATTCCGGACAACCTCCTACGAGCAGTACTTC.

The V gene is TRBV29-1, the J gene TRBJ2-5; D perhaps matches TRBD1 (6 bases). Germline V gives CDR1 SQVTM, CDR2 ANQGSEA. Between the trimmed V and J ends, which lost 6 bases and 1 base, there was a span of 12 bases. The length of the CDR3 is 13 residues. CDR3 coding DNA: TGCAGCGTCGAAACAGGGAGCCAAGAGACCCAGTACTTC. Translated: CSVETGSQETQYF. Looking up the rest from reference TRBV29-1 and TRBJ2-5 gives the full variable domain: SAVISQKPSRDICQRGTSLTIQCQVDSQVTMMFWYRQQPGQSLTLIATANQGSEATYESGFVIDKFPISRPNLTFSTLTVSNMSPEDSSIYLCSVETGSQETQYFGPGTRLLVL.